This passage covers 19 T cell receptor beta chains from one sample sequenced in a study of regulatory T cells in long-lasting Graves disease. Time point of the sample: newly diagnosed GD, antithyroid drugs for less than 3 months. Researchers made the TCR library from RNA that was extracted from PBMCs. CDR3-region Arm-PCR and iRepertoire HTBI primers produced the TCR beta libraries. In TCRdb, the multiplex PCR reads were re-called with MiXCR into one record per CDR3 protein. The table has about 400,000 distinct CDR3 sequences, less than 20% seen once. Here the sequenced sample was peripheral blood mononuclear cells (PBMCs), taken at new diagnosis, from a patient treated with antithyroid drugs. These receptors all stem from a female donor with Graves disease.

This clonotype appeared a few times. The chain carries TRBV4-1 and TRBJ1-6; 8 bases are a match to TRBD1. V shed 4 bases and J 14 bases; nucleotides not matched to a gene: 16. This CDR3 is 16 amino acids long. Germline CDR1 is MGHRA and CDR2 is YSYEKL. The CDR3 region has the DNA TGCGCCAGCAGCCTCACACCTGCAGGGGGCCATGAGGCCCTCCACTTT. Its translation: CASSLTPAGGHEALHF.

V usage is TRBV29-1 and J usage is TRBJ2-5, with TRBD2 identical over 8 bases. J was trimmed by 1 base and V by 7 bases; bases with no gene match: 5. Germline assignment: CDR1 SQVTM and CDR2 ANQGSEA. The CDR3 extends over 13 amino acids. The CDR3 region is CSANLAGQETQYF. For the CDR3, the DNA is TGCAGCGCTAACCTAGCGGGCCAAGAGACCCAGTACTTC.

CDR3 nucleotides: TGTGCCAGCAGCGTAGAAGGGGGCGCGGCTTGGGCCAACGTCCTGACTTTC. Its protein product is CASSVEGGAAWANVLTF. The chain recombines TRBV9 with TRBJ2-6; 7 nucleotides match TRBD1. There are 17 residues in the CDR3. Germline V lookup: CDR1 SGDLS, CDR2 YYNGEE. With 0 bases clipped from V and 5 bases from J, the junction kept 8 bases outside the gene matches.

CDR3 amino acids: CASSLGTGEWNEQFF. The CDR3 nucleotides read TGTGCCAGCAGTTTAGGGACAGGGGAATGGAATGAGCAGTTCTTC. The chain uses TRBV27 and TRBJ2-1; 10 nucleotides agree with TRBD1. V gave up 2 bases and J gave up 7 bases; unmatched junction bases: 5. The germline V gene has CDR1 MNHEY and CDR2 SMNVEV (reference sequence). This CDR3 contains 15 residues.

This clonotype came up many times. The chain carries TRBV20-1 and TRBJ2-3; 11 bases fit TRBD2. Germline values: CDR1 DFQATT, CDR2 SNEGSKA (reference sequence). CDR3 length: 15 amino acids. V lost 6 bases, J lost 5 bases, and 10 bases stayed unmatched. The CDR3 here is CSAHPSGRPEDTQYF. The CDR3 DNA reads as TGCAGTGCGCATCCTAGCGGGAGGCCTGAAGATACGCAGTATTTT.

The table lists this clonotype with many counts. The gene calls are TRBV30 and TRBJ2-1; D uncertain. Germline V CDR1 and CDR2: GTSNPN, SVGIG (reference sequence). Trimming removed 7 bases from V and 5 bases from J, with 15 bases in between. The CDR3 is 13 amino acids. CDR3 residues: CAFYTDPDNEQFF. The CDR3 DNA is TGTGCCTTCTACACGGACCCCGACAATGAGCAGTTCTTC. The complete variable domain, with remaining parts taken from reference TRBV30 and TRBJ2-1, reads SQTIHQWPATLVQPVGSPLSLECTVEGTSNPNLYWYRQAAGRGLQLLFYSVGIGQISSEVPQNLSASRPQDRQFILSSKKLLLSDSGFYLCAFYTDPDNEQFFGPGTRLTVL.

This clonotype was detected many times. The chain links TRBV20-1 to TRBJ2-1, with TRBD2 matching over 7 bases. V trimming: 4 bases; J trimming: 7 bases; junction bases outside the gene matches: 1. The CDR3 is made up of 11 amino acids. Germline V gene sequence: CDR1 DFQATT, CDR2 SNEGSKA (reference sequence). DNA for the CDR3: TGCAGTGCTACGGGGGGTAATGAGCAGTTCTTC. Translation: CSATGGNEQFF.

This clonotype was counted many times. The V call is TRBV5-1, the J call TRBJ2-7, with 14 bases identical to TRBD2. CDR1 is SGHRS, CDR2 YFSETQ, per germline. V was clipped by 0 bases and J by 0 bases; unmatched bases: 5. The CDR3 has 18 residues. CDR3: CASSLDWTSGGSSYEQYF. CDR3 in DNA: TGCGCCAGCAGCTTGGATTGGACTAGCGGGGGGAGCTCCTACGAGCAGTACTTC.

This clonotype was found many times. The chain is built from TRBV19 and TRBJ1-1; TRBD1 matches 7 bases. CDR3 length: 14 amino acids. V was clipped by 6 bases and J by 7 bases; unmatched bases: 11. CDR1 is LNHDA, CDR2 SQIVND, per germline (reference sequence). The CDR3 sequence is CASSYPGQLREAFF. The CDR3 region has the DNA TGTGCCAGTAGCTACCCGGGACAGCTCCGTGAAGCTTTCTTT.

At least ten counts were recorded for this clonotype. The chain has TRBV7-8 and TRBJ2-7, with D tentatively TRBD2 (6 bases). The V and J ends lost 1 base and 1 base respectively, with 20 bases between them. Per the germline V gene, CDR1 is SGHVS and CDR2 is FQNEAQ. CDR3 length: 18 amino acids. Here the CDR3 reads CASSLGRRGAGQSYEQYF. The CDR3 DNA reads TGTGCCAGCAGCTTAGGTCGGAGGGGCGCGGGTCAATCCTACGAGCAGTACTTC.

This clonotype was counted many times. CDR3 DNA sequence: TGTGCCATCAGTGACTCGGGACCGCATAATTCACCCCTCCACTTT. Its protein is CAISDSGPHNSPLHF. The chain is built from TRBV10-3 and TRBJ1-6; a weak D match, TRBD1 (5 bases). Trimming removed 3 bases at V and 5 bases at J, with 11 bases between. Germline V gene lookup returns CDR1 ENHRY and CDR2 SYGVKD. The CDR3 has 15 amino acids.

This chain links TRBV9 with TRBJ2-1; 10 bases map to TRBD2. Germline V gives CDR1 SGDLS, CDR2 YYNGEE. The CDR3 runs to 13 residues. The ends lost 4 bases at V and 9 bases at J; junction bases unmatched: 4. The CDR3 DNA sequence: TGTGCCAGCAGCCCCCGGACTAGCGGTGAGCAGTTCTTC. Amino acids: CASSPRTSGEQFF.

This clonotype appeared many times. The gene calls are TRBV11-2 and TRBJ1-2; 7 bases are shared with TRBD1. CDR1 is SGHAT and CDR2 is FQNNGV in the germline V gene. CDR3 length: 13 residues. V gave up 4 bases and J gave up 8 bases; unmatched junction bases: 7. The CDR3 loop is CASSSGGVGGYTF. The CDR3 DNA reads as TGTGCCAGCAGCTCAGGGGGGGTGGGCGGCTACACCTTC.

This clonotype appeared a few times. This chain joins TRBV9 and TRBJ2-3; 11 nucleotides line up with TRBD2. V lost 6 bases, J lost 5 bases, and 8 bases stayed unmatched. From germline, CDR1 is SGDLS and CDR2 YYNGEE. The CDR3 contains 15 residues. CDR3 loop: CASNKLAGVGDTQYF. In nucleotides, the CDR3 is TGTGCCAGCAACAAACTAGCGGGAGTCGGAGATACGCAGTATTTT.

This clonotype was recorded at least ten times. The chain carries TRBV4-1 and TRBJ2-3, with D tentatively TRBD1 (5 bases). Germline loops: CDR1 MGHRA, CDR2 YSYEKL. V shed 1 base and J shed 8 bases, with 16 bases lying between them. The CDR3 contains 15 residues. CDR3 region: CASSQVRTAQGTQYF. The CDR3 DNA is TGCGCCAGCAGCCAAGTCAGAACCGCCCAGGGTACGCAGTATTTT.

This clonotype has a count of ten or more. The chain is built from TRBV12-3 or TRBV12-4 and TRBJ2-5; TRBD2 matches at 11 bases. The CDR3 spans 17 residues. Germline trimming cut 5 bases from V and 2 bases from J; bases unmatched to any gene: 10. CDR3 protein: CASSLGLAGGGQETQYF. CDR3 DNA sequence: TGTGCCAGCAGTCTCGGATTAGCGGGAGGGGGGCAAGAGACCCAGTACTTC.

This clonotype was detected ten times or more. The CDR3, as DNA: TGTGCCAGCAGCTTAGGACGGGAGGGTAACACCGGGGAGCTGTTTTTT. Residues: CASSLGREGNTGELFF. The chain links TRBV13 to TRBJ2-2; 8 bases are shared with TRBD2. The CDR3 has 16 amino acids. Trimming removed 0 bases from V and 2 bases from J; junction bases left unmatched: 2. CDR1 and CDR2 from the germline V gene are PRHDT and FYEKMQ (reference sequence).

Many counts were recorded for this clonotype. CDR3 region: CASSSGLPPSPLHF. The CDR3 DNA follows: TGTGCCAGCAGTTCAGGACTGCCGCCATCACCCCTCCACTTT. This sequence joins TRBV27 and TRBJ1-6; D is ambiguous. In germline, CDR1 is MNHEY, CDR2 SMNVEV (reference sequence). This CDR3 comprises 14 residues. The germline V and J ends were trimmed by 4 bases and 10 bases, with 14 bases remaining between them.

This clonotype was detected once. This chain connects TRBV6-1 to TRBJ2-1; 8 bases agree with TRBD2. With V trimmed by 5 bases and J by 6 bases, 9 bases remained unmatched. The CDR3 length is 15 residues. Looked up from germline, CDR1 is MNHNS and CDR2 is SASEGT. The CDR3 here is CASSLRLALGNEQFF. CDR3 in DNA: TGTGCCAGCAGTCTGCGACTAGCGCTGGGCAATGAGCAGTTCTTC.